These 2 T cell receptor beta chains originate from one sample sequenced in a study of blood T cell repertoires in COVID-19. The assay was immunoSEQ multiplex PCR, and TCRdb's table has in-frame clones only and misses some. The table has fewer than 80,000 clones, roughly nine tenths seen once; the top ten hold 15% to 20%. The sample was peripheral blood. All receptors come from a woman at least 80 years old with active or convalescent COVID-19.

The chain's CDR3 is CAWRTDRVDYGYTF. CDR3 DNA: TGTGCCTGGAGGACGGACAGGGTGGACTATGGCTACACCTTC. This chain links TRBV30 with TRBJ1-2, with 8 bases lining up with TRBD1. Germline assignment: CDR1 GTSNPN and CDR2 SVGIG (reference sequence). V dropped 3 bases and J dropped 3; count of bases not matched to a gene: 6. The CDR3 contains 14 residues.

The J gene is TRBJ2-7, the V gene TRBV13; TRBD1 is a possible D gene (6 bases). V was cut by 2 bases and J by 3 bases, with 8 bases left in between. CDR3 length equals 13 residues. From germline, CDR1 is PRHDT and CDR2 FYEKMQ (reference sequence). Here the CDR3 DNA reads TGTGCCAGCAGCTTATCGGACAGCTACGAGCAGTACTTC. Protein sequence: CASSLSDSYEQYF. Combining the CDR3 with reference TRBV13 and TRBJ2-7 gives the whole variable domain AAGVIQSPRHLIKEKRETATLKCYPIPRHDTVYWYQQGPGQDPQFLISFYEKMQSDKGSIPDRFSAQQFSDYHSELNMSSLELGDSALYFCASSLSDSYEQYFGPGTRLTVT.